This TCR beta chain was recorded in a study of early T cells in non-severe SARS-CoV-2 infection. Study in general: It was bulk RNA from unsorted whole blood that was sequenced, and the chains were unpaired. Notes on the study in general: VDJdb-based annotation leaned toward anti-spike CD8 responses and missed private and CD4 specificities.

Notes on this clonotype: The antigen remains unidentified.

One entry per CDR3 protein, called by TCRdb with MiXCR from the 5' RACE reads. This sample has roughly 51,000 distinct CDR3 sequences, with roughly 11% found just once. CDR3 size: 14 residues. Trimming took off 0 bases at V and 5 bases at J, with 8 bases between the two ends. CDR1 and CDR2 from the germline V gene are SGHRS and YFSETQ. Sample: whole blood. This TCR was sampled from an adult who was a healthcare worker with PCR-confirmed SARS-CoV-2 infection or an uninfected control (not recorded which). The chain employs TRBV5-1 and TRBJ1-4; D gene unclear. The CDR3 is CASSLVQTNEKLFF. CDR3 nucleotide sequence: TGCGCCAGCAGCTTGGTACAGACCAATGAAAAACTGTTTTTT.